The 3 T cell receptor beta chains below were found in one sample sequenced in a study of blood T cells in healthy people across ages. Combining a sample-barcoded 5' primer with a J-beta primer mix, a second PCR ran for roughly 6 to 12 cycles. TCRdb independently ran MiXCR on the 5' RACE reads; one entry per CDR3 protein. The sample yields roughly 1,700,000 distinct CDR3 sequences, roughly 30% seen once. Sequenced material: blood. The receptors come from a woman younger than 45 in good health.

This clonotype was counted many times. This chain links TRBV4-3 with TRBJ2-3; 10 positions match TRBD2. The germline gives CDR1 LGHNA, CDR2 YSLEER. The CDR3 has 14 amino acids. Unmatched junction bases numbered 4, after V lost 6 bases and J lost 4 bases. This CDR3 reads CASSPSGSADTQYF. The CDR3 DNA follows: TGCGCCAGCAGTCCTAGCGGGAGCGCAGATACGCAGTATTTT.

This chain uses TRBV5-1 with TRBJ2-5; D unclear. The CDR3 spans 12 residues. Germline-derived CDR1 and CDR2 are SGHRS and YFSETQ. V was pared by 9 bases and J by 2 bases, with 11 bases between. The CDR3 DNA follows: TGCGCCACCGGCAGCTCACAAGAGACCCAGTACTTC. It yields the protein CATGSSQETQYF. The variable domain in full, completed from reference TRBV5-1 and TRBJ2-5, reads KAGVTQTPRYLIKTRGQQVTLSCSPISGHRSVSWYQQTPGQGLQFLFEYFSETQRNKGNFPGRFSGRQFSNSRSEMNVSTLELGDSALYLCATGSSQETQYFGPGTRLLVL.

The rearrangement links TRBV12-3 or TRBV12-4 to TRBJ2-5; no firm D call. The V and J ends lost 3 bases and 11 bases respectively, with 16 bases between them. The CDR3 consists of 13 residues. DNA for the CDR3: TGTGCCAGCAGTTTTCCACCGTACAATGAGCAGTACTTC. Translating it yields CASSFPPYNEQYF.